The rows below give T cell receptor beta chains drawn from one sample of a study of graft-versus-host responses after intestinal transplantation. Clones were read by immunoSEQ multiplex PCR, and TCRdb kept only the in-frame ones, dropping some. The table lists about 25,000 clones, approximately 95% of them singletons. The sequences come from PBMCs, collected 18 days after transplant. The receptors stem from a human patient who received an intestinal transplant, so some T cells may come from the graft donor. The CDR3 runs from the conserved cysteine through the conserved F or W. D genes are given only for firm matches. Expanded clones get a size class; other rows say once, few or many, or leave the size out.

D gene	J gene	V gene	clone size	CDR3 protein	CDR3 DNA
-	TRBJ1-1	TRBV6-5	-	CASSLQGRNTEAFF	TGTGCCAGCAGCCTACAGGGCAGGAACACTGAAGCTTTCTTT
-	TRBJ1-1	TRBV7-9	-	CASSLVLGQNTEAFF	TGTGCCAGCAGCTTAGTTTTGGGGCAGAACACTGAAGCTTTCTTT
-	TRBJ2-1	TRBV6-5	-	CASTTMGGSEQFF	TGTGCCAGCACTACGATGGGGGGTAGTGAGCAGTTCTTC
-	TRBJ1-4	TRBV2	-	CASSEGWVPGNEKLFF	TGTGCCAGCAGTGAAGGATGGGTCCCGGGTAATGAAAAACTGTTTTTT
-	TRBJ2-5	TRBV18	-	CASSGVRTQETQYF	TGTGCCAGCTCAGGGGTTAGGACCCAAGAGACCCAGTACTTC
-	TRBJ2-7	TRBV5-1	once	CASSWDANYEQYF	TGCGCCAGCAGCTGGGACGCAAACTACGAGCAGTACTTC
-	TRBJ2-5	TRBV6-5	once	CASSYSLGSQETQYF	TGTGCCAGCAGTTACTCGCTGGGCTCCCAAGAGACCCAGTACTTC
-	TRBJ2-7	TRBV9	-	CASSVYGEDEQYF	TGTGCCAGCAGCGTATACGGGGAGGACGAGCAGTACTTC
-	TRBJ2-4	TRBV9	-	CASSVEPGPKNIQYF	TGTGCCAGCAGCGTAGAACCGGGGCCCAAAAACATTCAGTACTTC
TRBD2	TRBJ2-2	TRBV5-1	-	CASSSDFSGGAARANTGELFF	TGCGCCAGCAGCTCCGATTTCTCCGGGGGGGCCGCGCGGGCGAACACCGGGGAGCTGTTTTTT
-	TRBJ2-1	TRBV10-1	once	CPCWLGPEQFF	TGCCCGTGCTGGTTAGGTCCTGAGCAGTTCTTC
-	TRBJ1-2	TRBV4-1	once	CASRGRGHPRSYTF	TGCGCCAGCCGGGGTCGTGGACACCCTAGAAGCTACACCTTC
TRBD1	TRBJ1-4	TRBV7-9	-	CASSPLGQGGEKLFF	TGTGCCAGCAGCCCCTTGGGACAGGGGGGGGAAAAACTGTTTTTT
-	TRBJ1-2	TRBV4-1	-	CASSLYNDYGYTF	TGCGCCAGCAGCCTGTACAACGACTATGGCTACACCTTC
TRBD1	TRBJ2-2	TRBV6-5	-	CASSPGQVSRELFF	TGTGCCAGCAGCCCCGGACAGGTTTCTCGGGAGCTGTTTTTT
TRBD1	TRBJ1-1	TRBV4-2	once	CASSQAGQGVNTEAFF	TGTGCCAGCAGCCAAGCGGGACAGGGGGTTAACACTGAAGCTTTCTTT
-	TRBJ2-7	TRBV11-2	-	CASSRHRGTSYEQYF	TGTGCCAGCAGTAGACACCGGGGTACCTCCTACGAGCAGTACTTC
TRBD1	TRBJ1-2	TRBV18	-	CASSLSIPRTGLGYGYTF	TGTGCCAGCTCACTCTCCATTCCGAGGACAGGACTAGGCTATGGCTACACCTTC
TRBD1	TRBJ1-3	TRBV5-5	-	CASDPGQGSRNTIYF	TGTGCCAGCGACCCGGGACAGGGGAGTCGGAACACCATATATTTT
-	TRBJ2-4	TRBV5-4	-	CASSLQTGVIGKNIQYF	TGTGCCAGCAGCCTACAGACGGGGGTTATTGGCAAAAACATTCAGTACTTC
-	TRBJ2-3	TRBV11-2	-	CASSFWSSTDTQYF	TGTGCCAGCAGCTTTTGGTCGAGCACAGATACGCAGTATTTT
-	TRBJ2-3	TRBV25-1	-	CASGFTDTQYF	TGTGCCAGCGGATTTACAGATACGCAGTATTTT
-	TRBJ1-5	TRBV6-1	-	CASRKQGPYQPQHF	TGTGCCAGCAGGAAACAGGGACCTTATCAGCCCCAGCATTTT
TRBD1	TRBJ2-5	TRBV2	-	CASLPGTGGQETQYF	TGTGCCAGCCTACCCGGGACAGGAGGTCAAGAGACCCAGTACTTC
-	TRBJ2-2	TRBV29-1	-	CSVYGAGELFF	TGCAGCGTTTACGGGGCCGGGGAGCTGTTTTTT
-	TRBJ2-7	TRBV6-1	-	CACSGTGMSLEQYF	TGTGCCTGCTCCGGAACAGGGATGTCTCTCGAGCAGTACTTC
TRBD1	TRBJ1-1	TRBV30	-	CAWSGDRARNTEAFF	TGTGCCTGGAGTGGCGACAGGGCCAGAAACACTGAAGCTTTCTTT
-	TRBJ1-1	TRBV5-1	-	CASSLAGYTYTEAFF	TGCGCCAGCAGCTTGGCTGGTTACACCTACACTGAAGCTTTCTTT
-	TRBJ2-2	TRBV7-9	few	CASSLYGSGELFF	TGTGCCAGCAGCTTATATGGATCCGGGGAGCTGTTTTTT
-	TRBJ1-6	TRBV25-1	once	CASSELGESSYNSPLHF	TGTGCCAGCAGTGAACTGGGGGAGAGCTCCTATAATTCACCCCTCCACTTT
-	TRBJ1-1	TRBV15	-	CATKSGENTEAFF	TGTGCCACCAAATCGGGAGAGAACACTGAAGCTTTCTTT
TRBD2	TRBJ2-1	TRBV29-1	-	CSGDPAQRGGNEQFF	TGCAGCGGTGACCCTGCCCAGCGGGGAGGCAATGAGCAGTTCTTC
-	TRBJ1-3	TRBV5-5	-	CASSSGVSSGNTIYF	TGTGCCAGCAGCTCAGGGGTCAGCTCTGGAAACACCATATATTTT